This T cell receptor beta chain was documented in a study of blood T cell repertoires in COVID-19 (dated by TCRdb to 2020 to 2022). Background on the whole study: Samples from collaborators originated in the United States, Italy and Spain and spanned both the acute and convalescent phases of COVID-19. The material from the prospective study consisted of cDNA or gDNA derived from T cells, B-cell-depleted T cells, or PBMCs. A de-identified subject ID, COVID-19 status, age in years and sex were almost always included in the sample metadata. The dataset comprised deeply sampled blood TCRbeta repertoires from subjects exposed to, actively infected with, or recovered from COVID-19. The repertoires were released in a freely available public database intended as a resource for research on the immune response to SARS-CoV-2. HLA class I and class II types, where available, came from metadata supplied by the sample provider rather than from assay-based typing. Samples came from the ongoing ImmuneRACE study (first 160 participants) plus 1,254 subjects from 6 global collaborators.

Points the paper makes about the study in general: How much clinical and demographic metadata was included differed by source and by participant, and the metadata was provided uncurated.

TCRbeta CDR3 regions were amplified from genomic DNA by means of the immunoSEQ Assay, a bias-controlled multiplex PCR. Under the source paper's analysis protocol: Within the assay, amplification of reference gene primers was used to estimate how many nucleated cells each sample contained. To quantify the absolute abundance of each unique TCRbeta CDR3 rearrangement, sequence reads were collapsed and filtered. For each sample, productive Simpson clonality was calculated as the square root of Simpson's diversity index across productive rearrangements. TCRdb mirrors the immuneACCESS table, restricted to in-frame sequences. Some clones are absent from its copies; in checked studies, under half trace to an unresolved V gene, and the reason for the others is unknown. V and J calls plus clone size are reproduced from that table; the DNA served to infer D and trimming. Counted in this sample were 120,000 to 150,000 clones; around 80% of them appeared once. In total, the top ten clones hold 5.5% to 7% of the sample.

The collaborating institutions used their own protocols to collect whole blood in K2EDTA tubes. For TCRbeta analysis, collaborators shipped samples in one of three forms: frozen whole blood, isolated PBMCs, or DNA extracted from either of those sample types. CDR1 SSHAT and CDR2 FNYEAQ were looked up in the germline V gene (reference sequence). The CDR3 measures 14 amino acids from cysteine to phenylalanine. Only CDR3 DNA is held: 42 bases, read in frame from base 1. Notes on this clone: What this receptor recognizes is not known. The junction does not match germline at one end; this may be a read error.

The TCR comes from a human donor in a cohort sampled during active COVID-19. The chain is made from TRBV7-7 and TRBJ1-2; the D region possibly corresponds to TRBD1 (6 bases align). The source material was peripheral blood. Here is the DNA: TGTGCTAGCAGCCTCTGGACAGCCCACTATGGCTACACCTTC. It translates as CASSLWTAHYGYTF.